The 30 T cell receptor beta chains listed next were all sequenced from one sample in a study of blood T cell repertoires in COVID-19. The table came from immunoSEQ multiplex PCR; TCRdb's copy has only in-frame clones and leaves some out. The sample holds more than 55,000 clones, about 91% seen once. Sequencing was carried out using peripheral blood. These receptors came from a woman between 65 and 79 years old with acute or convalescent COVID-19.

The chain links TRBV24-1 to TRBJ2-3, with 8 bases that match TRBD2. CDR3 length: 13 amino acids. Unmatched junction bases numbered 2, after V lost 7 bases and J lost 3 bases. The germline gives CDR1 KGHDR, CDR2 SFDVKD. The CDR3 sequence: CATSGGATDTQYF. CDR3 DNA: TGTGCCACCAGCGGGGGGGCAACAGATACGCAGTATTTT.

V gene TRBV7-3 combines with J gene TRBJ2-3; 8 bases agree with TRBD2. Germline V gives CDR1 SGHTA, CDR2 FQGTGA. This CDR3 contains 15 residues. Unmatched junction bases numbered 6, after V lost 5 bases and J lost 2 bases. The CDR3 is CASSPGGGPTDTQYF. In nucleotides, the CDR3 is TGTGCCAGCAGCCCCGGGGGGGGGCCCACAGATACGCAGTATTTT.

The rearrangement links TRBV28 to TRBJ1-2; possibly TRBD1 for D (5 bases). Germline V gives CDR1 MDHEN, CDR2 SYDVKM. The V gene lost 11 bases and the J gene lost 7 bases, with 20 bases spanning the gap. The CDR3 contains 13 residues. The CDR3 region is CAGDAWGGFGYTF. In nucleotides, the CDR3 is TGTGCCGGGGACGCATGGGGAGGGTTTGGCTACACCTTC.

The chain has TRBV11-2 and TRBJ1-2; D gene unclear. This CDR3 spans 14 amino acids. Germline loops: CDR1 SGHAT, CDR2 FQNNGV. V was shortened by 1 base and J by 8 bases, with 14 bases between the two germline ends. CDR3 sequence (DNA): TGTGCCAGCAGCTTAGTTCCGGGGATGGGCGGCTACACCTTC. Encoded protein: CASSLVPGMGGYTF. Together with reference TRBV11-2 and TRBJ1-2, the CDR3 gives the full variable domain: EAGVAQSPRYKIIEKRQSVAFWCNPISGHATLYWYQQILGQGPKLLIQFQNNGVVDDSQLPKDRFSAERLKGVDSTLKIQPAKLEDSAVYLCASSLVPGMGGYTFGSGTRLTVV.

The gene calls are TRBV18 and TRBJ1-5, with TRBD1 as a possible D gene (5 bases). Germline V CDR1 and CDR2: KGHSH, LQKENI. The V and J ends lost 0 bases and 6 bases respectively, with 18 bases between them. This CDR3 has 17 residues. CDR3 DNA: TGTGCCAGCTCACCACCGCCAGGAGGGGCGCGGCCTCAGCCCCAGCATTTT. The encoded protein is CASSPPPGGARPQPQHF. The variable domain in full, completed from reference TRBV18 and TRBJ1-5, reads NAGVMQNPRHLVRRRGQEARLRCSPMKGHSHVYWYRQLPEEGLKFMVYLQKENIIDESGMPKERFSAEFPKEGPSILRIQQVVRGDSAAYFCASSPPPGGARPQPQHFGDGTRLSIL.

V usage is TRBV6-1 and J usage is TRBJ1-5; tentative D call: TRBD1 (5 bases). Germline CDR1 reads MNHNS; CDR2 reads SASEGT. This CDR3 comprises 14 residues. Trimming pared 0 bases from V and 6 bases from J, leaving 9 bases between. CDR3 region: CASSEAARGQPQHF. For the CDR3, the DNA is TGTGCCAGCAGTGAAGCAGCAAGGGGTCAGCCCCAGCATTTT.

J is TRBJ2-7 and V is TRBV2; TRBD2 matches 9 bases. This CDR3 comprises 16 residues. The germline gives CDR1 SNHLY, CDR2 FYNNEI. The ends lost 8 bases at V and 3 bases at J; junction bases unmatched: 14. The DNA for the CDR3 is TGTGCCAGCGGTCATCCGGGACTAGCCGGAGGCTACGAGCAGTACTTC. As protein: CASGHPGLAGGYEQYF.

The V and J genes are TRBV25-1 and TRBJ2-3; tentative D call: TRBD2 (5 bases). Trimming pared 6 bases from V and 2 bases from J, leaving 15 bases between. The CDR3 totals 15 residues. Germline V gene sequence: CDR1 MGHDK, CDR2 SYGVNS. The CDR3 bases are TGTGCCAGCAGCCAAGGTGGGAGTGTCACAGATACGCAGTATTTT. It specifies CASSQGGSVTDTQYF.

The chain has TRBV11-1 and TRBJ1-6; TRBD1 matches at 7 bases. V lost 3 bases and J lost 7; bases outside the gene matches: 6. CDR3 length: 15 amino acids. Germline V lookup: CDR1 SGHAT, CDR2 FQDESV (reference sequence). The CDR3 nucleotides read TGTGCCAGCAGCTTGATGGGGGACAGAAATTCACCCCTCCACTTT. Translated, it gives CASSLMGDRNSPLHF.

The chain recombines TRBV28 with TRBJ1-1, with 8 bases lining up with TRBD1. This CDR3 region has 14 residues. J gave up 8 bases and V 6 bases, and 11 bases lay outside the gene matches. Germline values: CDR1 MDHEN, CDR2 SYDVKM. CDR3: CASSLLRGRMEAFF. The CDR3 DNA follows: TGTGCCAGCAGCCTCCTCAGGGGGCGAATGGAAGCTTTCTTT. Full variable domain (missing parts from reference TRBV28 and TRBJ1-1): DVKVTQSSRYLVKRTGEKVFLECVQDMDHENMFWYRQDPGLGLRLIYFSYDVKMKEKGDIPEGYSVSREKKERFSLILESASTNQTSMYLCASSLLRGRMEAFFGQGTRLTVV.

The chain couples TRBV9 to TRBJ2-7, with D possibly being TRBD2 (5 bases). V was cut by 0 bases and J by 4 bases, with 8 bases left in between. This CDR3 comprises 13 residues. Germline CDR1 and CDR2: SGDLS and YYNGEE. The CDR3 nucleotides read TGTGCCAGCAGCGTAGACCCGGGATACGAGCAGTACTTC. This sequence encodes CASSVDPGYEQYF.

This CDR3 is CASSKTGAPENYNSPLHF. In DNA, the CDR3 is TGTGCCAGCAGCAAGACAGGGGCGCCCGAGAACTATAATTCACCCCTCCACTTT. This rearrangement joins TRBV5-6 to TRBJ1-6; 8 bases are shared with TRBD1. CDR1 is SGHDT and CDR2 is YYEEEE in the germline V gene. The V gene end was trimmed by 4 bases and the J gene end by 3 bases; junction bases not matched to a gene: 12. The CDR3 length is 18 residues.

The rearrangement joins TRBV3-1 (or the pseudogene TRBV3-2) to TRBJ1-1, with 7 bases identical to TRBD1. Germline V gene sequence: CDR1 LGHDT, CDR2 YNNKEL (reference sequence). CDR3 length equals 15 residues. Trimming removed 2 bases from V and 1 base from J; junction bases left unmatched: 4. The CDR3 coding sequence is TGTGCCAGCAGCCAACAGGGGACAGCGAACACTGAAGCTTTCTTT. Encoded protein: CASSQQGTANTEAFF.

The chain joins TRBV7-9 to TRBJ1-1; TRBD1 might be the D (6 bases). The V end lost 3 bases, the J end lost 3 bases, and 11 bases lay between the germline ends. The CDR3 has 14 amino acids. CDR1 and CDR2 from the germline V gene are SEHNR and FQNEAQ (reference sequence). The CDR3 DNA is TGTGCCAGCAGCTTTACGACAGGTTACACTGAAGCTTTCTTT. Protein: CASSFTTGYTEAFF.

This sequence joins TRBV7-4 and TRBJ2-7, with D possibly matching TRBD1 (5 bases). The germline gives CDR1 SGHVT, CDR2 SQSDAQ. The CDR3 loop spans 12 amino acids. V was shortened by 6 bases and J by 2 bases, with 8 bases between the two germline ends. The CDR3 sequence: CASSPRAYEQYF. The DNA for the CDR3 is TGTGCCAGCAGTCCCAGGGCCTACGAGCAGTACTTC.

The V gene is TRBV10-3, the J gene TRBJ1-2; TRBD1 is a possible D gene (5 bases). Trimming shortened V by 4 bases and J by 4 bases, and 13 bases separated the two germline ends. The CDR3 contains 14 residues. Germline lookup yields CDR1 ENHRY and CDR2 SYGVKD. CDR3: CAISGRGGVYGYTF. CDR3 nucleotides: TGTGCCATCAGTGGTCGGGGGGGAGTCTATGGCTACACCTTC.

The chain recombines TRBV9 with TRBJ2-1; D perhaps matches TRBD1 (6 bases). The CDR3 has 14 amino acids. Looked up from germline, CDR1 is SGDLS and CDR2 is YYNGEE. V gave up 4 bases and J gave up 8 bases, with 16 bases separating them. As DNA, the CDR3 is TGTGCCAGCAGCCCTCTCAGGGGACACCATGAGCAGTTCTTC. Amino acids: CASSPLRGHHEQFF. The variable domain in full, completed from reference TRBV9 and TRBJ2-1, reads DSGVTQTPKHLITATGQRVTLRCSPRSGDLSVYWYQQSLDQGLQFLIQYYNGEERAKGNILERFSAQQFPDLHSELNLSSLELGDSALYFCASSPLRGHHEQFFGPGTRLTVL.

This sequence joins TRBV6-6 and TRBJ1-5; D remains ambiguous. V shed 6 bases and J shed 7 bases, with 10 bases lying between them. Germline V gene lookup returns CDR1 MNHNY and CDR2 SVGAGI (reference sequence). The CDR3 is made up of 12 amino acids. The CDR3 DNA reads as TGTGCCAGCAGGAGGGAGGGACAGCCCCAGCATTTT. Translated: CASRREGQPQHF.

For the CDR3, the DNA is TGTGCCAGCAGGTTTCGGCGGGAGAGTGATACGCAGTATTTT. Translation gives CASRFRRESDTQYF. J is TRBJ2-3 and V is TRBV5-6; the match to TRBD2 covers 7 bases. CDR3 length: 14 amino acids. V lost 5 bases to trimming and J lost 6 bases; unmatched junction nucleotides: 9. Per the germline V gene, CDR1 is SGHDT and CDR2 is YYEEEE.

CDR3 in amino acids: CASSPMTSYNEQFF. CDR3 in DNA: TGCGCCAGCAGCCCGATGACTTCCTACAATGAGCAGTTCTTC. The gene calls are TRBV4-3 and TRBJ2-1; D unresolved. Germline assignment: CDR1 LGHNA and CDR2 YSLEER. This CDR3 has 14 amino acids. V was clipped by 4 bases and J by 1 base, with 8 bases between them.

The chain links TRBV2 to TRBJ1-4; the D gene is possibly TRBD1 (5 bases). The germline V and J ends were trimmed by 3 bases and 2 bases, with 10 bases remaining between them. The CDR3 is 15 residues long. Germline values: CDR1 SNHLY, CDR2 FYNNEI. This CDR3 is CASSEVAGTNEKLFF. CDR3 bases: TGTGCCAGCAGTGAGGTCGCAGGGACTAATGAAAAACTGTTTTTT.

This clone appeared once. The genes are TRBV7-2 and TRBJ1-3; TRBD1 matches at 7 bases. This CDR3 spans 17 amino acids. With 1 base clipped from V and 3 bases from J, the junction kept 9 bases outside the gene matches. Looked up from germline, CDR1 is SGHTA and CDR2 is FQGNSA. The CDR3: CASSLVGGLFSGNTIYF. The CDR3, as DNA: TGTGCCAGCAGCTTAGTAGGGGGCCTCTTTAGTGGAAACACCATATATTTT. Looking up the rest from reference TRBV7-2 and TRBJ1-3 gives the full variable domain: GAGVSQSPSNKVTEKGKDVELRCDPISGHTALYWYRQSLGQGLEFLIYFQGNSAPDKSGLPSDRFSAERTGGSVSTLTIQRTQQEDSAVYLCASSLVGGLFSGNTIYFGEGSWLTVV.

This sequence joins TRBV11-2 and TRBJ1-1; tentative D call: TRBD1 (6 bases). CDR1 and CDR2 (germline): SGHAT, FQNNGV. V was clipped by 2 bases and J by 7 bases, with 8 bases between them. The CDR3 contains 12 residues. CDR3 in DNA: TGTGCCAGCAGCTTACAGGGGAGTGAAGCTTTCTTT. Translation: CASSLQGSEAFF.

J is TRBJ1-2 and V is TRBV7-9; D might be TRBD1 (5 bases). The CDR3 consists of 13 residues. The ends were cut back, 3 bases at V and 8 bases at J, with 13 bases in the middle. CDR1 and CDR2 from the germline V gene are SEHNR and FQNEAQ (reference sequence). In nucleotides, the CDR3 is TGTGCCAGCAGCTTGGGACTAGAGAGGGGCTACACCTTC. Protein: CASSLGLERGYTF.

V and J are TRBV30 and TRBJ1-1; 9 bases line up with TRBD1. The CDR3 is 12 residues long. Germline CDR1 is GTSNPN and CDR2 is SVGIG (reference sequence). The J segment lost 5 bases and the V segment lost 3 bases, leaving 1 base of the junction unmatched. CDR3 DNA sequence: TGTGCCTGGAGAGGGACAGGGACTGAAGCTTTCTTT. It translates to CAWRGTGTEAFF.

The V and J genes are TRBV5-1 and TRBJ2-1, with D hard to call. With 0 bases removed from V and 5 bases from J, the gap between germline ends came to 6 bases. The germline V gene has CDR1 SGHRS and CDR2 YFSETQ. CDR3 length equals 13 residues. The CDR3 sequence is CASSLDLNNEQFF. The CDR3 bases are TGCGCCAGCAGCTTGGACTTGAACAATGAGCAGTTCTTC.

The count of this clone is one. This chain connects TRBV11-2 to TRBJ1-1; D ambiguous. The CDR3 runs to 13 residues. With 0 bases removed from V and 6 bases from J, the gap between germline ends came to 8 bases. Looked up from germline, CDR1 is SGHAT and CDR2 is FQNNGV. Written as DNA, the CDR3 is TGTGCCAGCAGCTTAGAAGGAGGCTCTGAAGCTTTCTTT. Its translation: CASSLEGGSEAFF. The whole variable domain, remainder taken from reference TRBV11-2 and TRBJ1-1, is EAGVAQSPRYKIIEKRQSVAFWCNPISGHATLYWYQQILGQGPKLLIQFQNNGVVDDSQLPKDRFSAERLKGVDSTLKIQPAKLEDSAVYLCASSLEGGSEAFFGQGTRLTVV.

The chain employs TRBV7-2 and TRBJ1-1; the D is unclear. The V gene's germline CDR1 is SGHTA and CDR2 FQGNSA. This CDR3 region has 12 residues. Trimming took off 4 bases at V and 13 bases at J, with 16 bases between the two ends. The CDR3 reads CASSSSGIERFF. The DNA of the CDR3 is TGTGCCAGCAGCTCCTCGGGGATAGAACGTTTCTTT.

This chain connects TRBV3-1 (or the pseudogene TRBV3-2) to TRBJ1-4; D perhaps matches TRBD1 (6 bases). The germline V gene has CDR1 LGHDT and CDR2 YNNKEL (reference sequence). Deletions cut 5 bases from V and 10 bases from J, with 14 bases between. This CDR3 region has 13 residues. CDR3 DNA sequence: TGTGCCAGCAGCGAAGGGGGGCGGTTAAAACTGTTTTTT. Translating gives CASSEGGRLKLFF.

The chain recombines TRBV5-6 with TRBJ1-2, with 7 bases fitting TRBD1. Looked up from germline, CDR1 is SGHDT and CDR2 is YYEEEE. After removal of 2 bases from V and 3 bases from J, the junction contained 1 base not matched to a gene. This CDR3 region has 13 residues. CDR3 sequence reads: CASSLRGHYGYTF. The DNA of the CDR3 is TGTGCCAGCAGCTTAAGGGGGCACTATGGCTACACCTTC.